This T cell receptor beta chain originates from a study of shared clonotypes between healthy human individuals. The table came from immunoSEQ multiplex PCR; TCRdb's copy has only in-frame clones and leaves some out. This sample has some 1 million clones, with around 75% found just once. The CDR3 loop spans 15 amino acids. The germline V gene encodes CDR1 SQVTM and CDR2 ANQGSEA. The V gene lost 4 bases and the J gene lost 1 base, with 13 bases spanning the gap. The source is a man aged 18 to 30 in good health. The chain is built from TRBV29-1 and TRBJ2-2, with a tentative D call TRBD1 (7 bases). What was sequenced was memory CD4+ T cells sorted from blood. The subset denotes: CD45RA-negative fraction. The CDR3 is CSVGRGTVNTGELFF. The CDR3 DNA is TGCAGCGTTGGCCGCGGGACAGTGAACACCGGGGAGCTGTTTTTT.